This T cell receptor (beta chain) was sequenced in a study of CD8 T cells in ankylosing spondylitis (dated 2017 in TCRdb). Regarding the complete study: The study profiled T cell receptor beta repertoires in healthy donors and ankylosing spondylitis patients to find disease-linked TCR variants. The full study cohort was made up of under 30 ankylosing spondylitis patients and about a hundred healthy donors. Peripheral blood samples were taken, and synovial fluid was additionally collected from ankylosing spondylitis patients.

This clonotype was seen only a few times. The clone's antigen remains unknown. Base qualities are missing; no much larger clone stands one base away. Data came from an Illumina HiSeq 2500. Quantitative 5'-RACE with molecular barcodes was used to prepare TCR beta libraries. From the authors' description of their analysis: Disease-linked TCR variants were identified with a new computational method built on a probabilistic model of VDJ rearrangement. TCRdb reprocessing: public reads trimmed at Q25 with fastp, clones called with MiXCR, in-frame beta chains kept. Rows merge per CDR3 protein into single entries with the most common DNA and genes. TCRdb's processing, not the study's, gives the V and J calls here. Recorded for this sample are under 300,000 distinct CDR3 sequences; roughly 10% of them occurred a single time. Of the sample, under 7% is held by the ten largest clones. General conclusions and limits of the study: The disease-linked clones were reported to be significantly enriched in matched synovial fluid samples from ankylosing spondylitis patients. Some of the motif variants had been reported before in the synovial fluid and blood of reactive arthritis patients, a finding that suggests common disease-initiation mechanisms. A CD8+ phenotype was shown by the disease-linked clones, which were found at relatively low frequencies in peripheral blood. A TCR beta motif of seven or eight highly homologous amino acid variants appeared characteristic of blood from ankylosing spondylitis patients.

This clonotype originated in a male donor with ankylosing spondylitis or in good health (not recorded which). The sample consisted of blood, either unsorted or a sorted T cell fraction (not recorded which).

The CDR3 reads as follows: CATPFDSGNTIYF. The sequenced DNA is TGTGCCACCCCGTTCGACTCTGGAAACACCATATATTTT. The chain is encoded by TRBV24-1 joined to TRBJ1-3; no D segment can be confidently identified. V is clipped by 9 bases and J by 0 bases, and the sequence between their germline boundaries is 8 bases long. As encoded in the germline V gene, CDR1 is KGHDR while CDR2 is SFDVKD. The CDR3 starts with the cysteine, ends with the phenylalanine, and has 13 residues. The DNA shown is the 39-base CDR3, in frame from base 1.